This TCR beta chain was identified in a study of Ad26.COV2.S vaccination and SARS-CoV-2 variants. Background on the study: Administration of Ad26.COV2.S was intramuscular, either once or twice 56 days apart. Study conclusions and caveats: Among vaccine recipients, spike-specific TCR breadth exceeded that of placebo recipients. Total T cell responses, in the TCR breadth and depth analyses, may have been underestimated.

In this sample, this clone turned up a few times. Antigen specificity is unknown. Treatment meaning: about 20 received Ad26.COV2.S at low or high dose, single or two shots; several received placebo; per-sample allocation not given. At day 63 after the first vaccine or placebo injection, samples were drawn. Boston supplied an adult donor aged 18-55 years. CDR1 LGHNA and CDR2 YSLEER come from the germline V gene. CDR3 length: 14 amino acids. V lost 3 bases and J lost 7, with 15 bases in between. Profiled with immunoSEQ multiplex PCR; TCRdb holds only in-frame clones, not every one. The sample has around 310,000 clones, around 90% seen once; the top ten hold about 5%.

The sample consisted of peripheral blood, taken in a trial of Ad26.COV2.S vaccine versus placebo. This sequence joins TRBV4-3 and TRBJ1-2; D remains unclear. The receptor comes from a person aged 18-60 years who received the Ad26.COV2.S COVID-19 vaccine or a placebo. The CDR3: CASSHTGESAGYTF. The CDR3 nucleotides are TGCGCCAGCAGCCACACCGGGGAGTCGGCTGGCTACACCTTC.